A single sample is the source of the 20 T cell receptor beta chains below, sequenced in a study of shared clonotypes between healthy human individuals. Profiled with immunoSEQ multiplex PCR; TCRdb holds only in-frame clones, not every one. This repertoire shows 2.3 million or so clones, approximately 93% found once; its top ten account for under 0.45%. The sequenced sample consisted of naive CD4+ T cells from PBMCs. Subset noted: CD45RA+ positively selected. The receptors were sampled from a young man in good health. Some clones in this sample may be carry-over from other donors' samples.

The gene calls are TRBV28 and TRBJ2-3; D is possibly TRBD1 or TRBD2 (5 bases each). Germline CDR1 and CDR2: MDHEN and SYDVKM. The CDR3 runs to 15 residues. Trimming stripped 7 bases from V and 3 bases from J, with 17 bases between. CDR3 in DNA: TGTGCCAGCATCTTAGGACGAGGGACGACAGATACGCAGTATTTT. Translating it yields CASILGRGTTDTQYF.

The J gene is TRBJ1-4, the V gene TRBV7-9; D not resolved. The length of the CDR3 is 15 residues. V was cut by 5 bases and J by 4 bases, with 14 bases left in between. The V gene's germline CDR1 is SEHNR and CDR2 FQNEAQ (reference sequence). The CDR3 sequence: CASSLLLGINEKLFF. For the CDR3, the DNA is TGTGCCAGCAGCCTATTACTCGGGATTAATGAAAAACTGTTTTTT.

The chain recombines TRBV29-1 with TRBJ2-3; D remains unclear. The CDR3 contains 12 residues. The ends were cut back, 4 bases at V and 4 bases at J, with 9 bases in the middle. The germline CDR1 and CDR2 sequences are SQVTM and ANQGSEA. DNA of the CDR3: TGCAGCGTTGGGTACTCCTCAGATACGCAGTATTTT. This sequence encodes CSVGYSSDTQYF.

J is TRBJ1-4 and V is TRBV28, with 7 bases matching TRBD1. The germline V gene encodes CDR1 MDHEN and CDR2 SYDVKM. CDR3 length: 12 residues. J gave up 8 bases and V 7 bases, and 4 bases lay outside the gene matches. Here the CDR3 reads CASTLRGEKLFF. As DNA, the CDR3 is TGTGCCAGCACTCTCAGGGGGGAAAAACTGTTTTTT.

Concerning this clone: The same CDR3 arises from other DNA sequences in this sample as well. This chain connects TRBV6-6 to TRBJ2-5; 7 bases match TRBD2. With V trimmed by 6 bases and J by 1 base, 5 bases remained unmatched. Germline V gene lookup returns CDR1 MNHNY and CDR2 SVGAGI (reference sequence). CDR3 size: 14 residues. The CDR3 region has the DNA TGTGCCAGCAGCCCACGGGGGGTCCAAGAGACCCAGTACTTC. Encoded protein: CASSPRGVQETQYF.

The chain recombines TRBV7-2 with TRBJ2-2, with a weak D call TRBD1 (5 bases). V was pared by 7 bases and J by 0 bases, with 18 bases between. Germline V gene data show CDR1 as SGHTA and CDR2 as FQGNSA. The CDR3 is made up of 17 amino acids. The CDR3 coding sequence is TGTGCCAGCACGGGCTCCACGACAGCCGCGAACACCGGGGAGCTGTTTTTT. Amino acids: CASTGSTTAANTGELFF.

J is TRBJ2-7 and V is TRBV6-5; D is unclear. Germline values: CDR1 MNHEY, CDR2 SVGAGI. Trimming removed 6 bases at V and 3 bases at J, with 18 bases between. There are 15 residues in the CDR3. Written as DNA, the CDR3 is TGTGCCAGCAGCAAACTCCCTACGGGTTACTACGAGCAGTACTTC. Protein sequence: CASSKLPTGYYEQYF.

The V gene is TRBV5-6, the J gene TRBJ2-2, with D uncertain. The V end was cut by 0 bases, the J end by 4 bases, with 4 bases between. Germline V CDR1 and CDR2: SGHDT, YYEEEE. The CDR3 has 13 residues. The CDR3, as DNA: TGTGCCAGCAGCTTGGAGGGCACCGGGGAGCTGTTTTTT. Translated: CASSLEGTGELFF.

The chain joins TRBV5-1 to TRBJ1-5; 9 bases match TRBD1. The CDR3 sequence is 13 residues long. Losses at the gene ends were 2 bases for V and 6 bases for J; bases not matched to a gene: 0. Germline V gene data show CDR1 as SGHRS and CDR2 as YFSETQ. The CDR3: CASSLQGAQPQHF. Written as DNA, the CDR3 is TGCGCCAGCAGCTTACAGGGGGCTCAGCCCCAGCATTTT.

The chain links TRBV11-3 to TRBJ2-1; 8 bases map to TRBD1. The CDR3 has 13 amino acids. CDR1 and CDR2 from the germline V gene are SGHNT and YENEEA. The junction had 5 bases not matched to a gene; V was cut back by 8 bases and J by 5 bases. The CDR3, as DNA: TGTGCCAGCGGAGACAGGGGCAACAATGAGCAGTTCTTC. As protein: CASGDRGNNEQFF.

The CDR3 here is CASSSLWAGNTIYF. The CDR3 DNA sequence: TGTGCCAGCAGCTCCTTATGGGCTGGAAACACCATATATTTT. The chain employs TRBV7-9 and TRBJ1-3; D call uncertain. Germline assignment: CDR1 SEHNR and CDR2 FQNEAQ (reference sequence). V was pared by 4 bases and J by 2 bases, with 9 bases between. The CDR3 is 14 residues long.

The genes are TRBV7-2 and TRBJ2-7; D may be TRBD1 (6 bases). V gave up 0 bases and J gave up 4 bases, with 16 bases separating them. Per germline, CDR1 SGHTA and CDR2 FQGNSA. The CDR3 is 16 residues long. In nucleotides, the CDR3 is TGTGCCAGCAGCTTAGCCCCCACAGGGTGGTTGTACGAGCAGTACTTC. Translating gives CASSLAPTGWLYEQYF.

This clone occurred once. The J gene is TRBJ1-3, the V gene TRBV28; D is uncertain. The CDR3 runs 18 residues. Trimming pared 5 bases from V and 0 bases from J, leaving 20 bases between. Looked up from germline, CDR1 is MDHEN and CDR2 is SYDVKM. CDR3 bases: TGTGCCAGCAGTCTACAGACGTCGGGCTATTACTCTGGAAACACCATATATTTT. It codes for CASSLQTSGYYSGNTIYF.

This chain uses TRBV7-8 with TRBJ2-3, with TRBD2 matching 11 bases. The germline V gene has CDR1 SGHVS and CDR2 FQNEAQ. After removal of 5 bases from V and 0 bases from J, the junction contained 4 bases not matched to a gene. The CDR3 loop spans 16 amino acids. The DNA of the CDR3 is TGTGCCAGCAGCGCACGGACTAGCGGGAGCACAGATACGCAGTATTTT. Translating gives CASSARTSGSTDTQYF.

The gene calls are TRBV11-2 and TRBJ2-6; possible D gene TRBD1, 6 bases. The CDR3 runs 17 residues. CDR1 and CDR2 (germline): SGHAT, FQNNGV. The V and J ends lost 5 bases and 0 bases respectively, with 14 bases between them. The CDR3 DNA follows: TGTGCCAGCAGCCCGCTACAGGGAGACTCTGGGGCCAACGTCCTGACTTTC. Encoded protein: CASSPLQGDSGANVLTF.

This chain joins TRBV2 and TRBJ2-2; D ambiguous. V lost 11 bases and J 0 bases, leaving 13 bases between the germline ends. Looked up from germline, CDR1 is SNHLY and CDR2 is FYNNEI. This CDR3 spans 14 amino acids. The CDR3 loop is CAGQGSANTGELFF. In DNA form, the CDR3 reads TGTGCCGGCCAAGGATCAGCGAACACCGGGGAGCTGTTTTTT.

V gene TRBV19 combines with J gene TRBJ2-7; 7 bases are shared with TRBD1. The J segment lost 7 bases and the V segment lost 4 bases, leaving 4 bases of the junction unmatched. The germline gives CDR1 LNHDA, CDR2 SQIVND (reference sequence). The CDR3 consists of 12 residues. CDR3 amino acids: CASSRGGREQYF. DNA of the CDR3: TGTGCCAGTAGTAGAGGGGGCAGAGAGCAGTACTTC. The variable domain in full, with the rest retrieved from reference TRBV19 and TRBJ2-7, is DGGITQSPKYLFRKEGQNVTLSCEQNLNHDAMYWYRQDPGQGLRLIYYSQIVNDFQKGDIAEGYSVSREKKESFPLTVTSAQKNPTAFYLCASSRGGREQYFGPGTRLTVT.

The chain couples TRBV7-2 to TRBJ1-1; D unresolved. V gave up 1 base and J gave up 1 base, with 7 bases separating them. The CDR3 is made up of 14 amino acids. From germline, CDR1 is SGHTA and CDR2 FQGNSA. Written as DNA, the CDR3 is TGTGCCAGCAGCTTAGTGTTGGGGAACACTGAAGCTTTCTTT. Protein: CASSLVLGNTEAFF.

The rearrangement joins TRBV5-6 to TRBJ1-3; possible D gene TRBD1, 6 bases. This CDR3 region has 15 residues. CDR1 SGHDT and CDR2 YYEEEE come from the germline V gene. The germline V and J ends were trimmed by 4 bases and 3 bases, with 14 bases remaining between them. In DNA form, the CDR3 reads TGTGCCAGCAGCCCCGCGGGCAGGGGTGGAAACACCATATATTTT. It yields the protein CASSPAGRGGNTIYF.

The CDR3: CASSAGQGAYQPQHF. The CDR3 coding sequence is TGTGCCAGCAGCGCTGGACAGGGGGCTTATCAGCCCCAGCATTTT. V gene TRBV5-8 combines with J gene TRBJ1-5, with 11 bases identical to TRBD1. After removal of 4 bases from V and 5 bases from J, the junction contained 5 bases not matched to a gene. The V gene's germline CDR1 is SGHTS and CDR2 YDEGEE. CDR3 length: 15 amino acids.